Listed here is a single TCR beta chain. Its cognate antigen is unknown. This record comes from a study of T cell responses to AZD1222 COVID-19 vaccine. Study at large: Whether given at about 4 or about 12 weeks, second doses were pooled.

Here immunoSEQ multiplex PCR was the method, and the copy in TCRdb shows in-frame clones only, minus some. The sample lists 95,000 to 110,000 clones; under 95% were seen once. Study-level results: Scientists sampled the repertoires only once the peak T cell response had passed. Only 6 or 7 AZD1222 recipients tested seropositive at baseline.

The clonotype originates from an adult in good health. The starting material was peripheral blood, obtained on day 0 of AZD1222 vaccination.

The CDR3: CASSQEIWDSQAFF. CDR3 coding DNA: TGTGCCAGCAGCCAGGAGATTTGGGACAGCCAAGCTTTCTTT. The gene calls are TRBV14 and TRBJ1-1; 7 bases align to TRBD1. V lost 3 bases and J lost 9; bases outside the gene matches: 10. The CDR3 contains 14 residues. Germline V gene lookup returns CDR1 SGHDN and CDR2 FVKESK.